This T cell receptor (beta chain) was profiled in a study of early T cells in non-severe SARS-CoV-2 infection. Whole-study context: Chains were unpaired, as sequencing was done on bulk RNA from unsorted whole blood.

Study findings and constraints: Database matching using VDJdb favored anti-spike CD8 responses, with private and CD4 specificities left missing.

CDR3 length: 14 amino acids. The germline V gene has CDR1 SEHNR and CDR2 FQNEAQ (reference sequence). J gave up 6 bases and V 5 bases, and 9 bases lay outside the gene matches. Unique molecular identifiers tagged individual cDNA molecules. One entry per CDR3 protein results from TCRdb running MiXCR on the 5' RACE reads. The sample lists 40,000 to 60,000 distinct CDR3 sequences; about 11% were seen once. With regard to this clonotype: Its matching antigen is unknown.

The chain uses TRBV7-9 and TRBJ1-2; 7 bases are shared with TRBD1. The TCR originated in an adult who was a healthcare worker with PCR-confirmed SARS-CoV-2 infection or an uninfected control (not recorded which). The sequenced material came from whole blood. The CDR3 region has the DNA TGTGCCAGCAGCATCCCAACCGGACAGGATGGCTACACCTTC. Encoded protein: CASSIPTGQDGYTF.